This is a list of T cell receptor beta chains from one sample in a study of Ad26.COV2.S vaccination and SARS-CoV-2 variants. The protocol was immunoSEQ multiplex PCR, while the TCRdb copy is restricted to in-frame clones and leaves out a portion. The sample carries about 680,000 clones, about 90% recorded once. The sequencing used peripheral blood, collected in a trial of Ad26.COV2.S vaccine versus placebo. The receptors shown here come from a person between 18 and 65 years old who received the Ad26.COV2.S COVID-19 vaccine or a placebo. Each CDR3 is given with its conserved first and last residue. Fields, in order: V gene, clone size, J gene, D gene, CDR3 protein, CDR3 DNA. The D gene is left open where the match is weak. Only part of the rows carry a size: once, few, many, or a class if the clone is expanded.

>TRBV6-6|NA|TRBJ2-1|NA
CASSAREQTYNEQFF
TGTGCCAGCAGTGCTCGAGAGCAAACCTACAATGAGCAGTTCTTC
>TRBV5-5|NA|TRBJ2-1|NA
CASSPLTRPYNEQFF
TGTGCCAGCAGCCCCCTAACGCGTCCCTACAATGAGCAGTTCTTC
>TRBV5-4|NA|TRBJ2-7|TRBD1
CASSPRTGGQTYEQYF
TGTGCCAGCAGCCCCCGCACAGGGGGACAAACCTACGAGCAGTACTTC
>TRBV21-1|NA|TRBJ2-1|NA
CASSKQGGRAYNEQFF
TGTGCCAGCAGCAAACAGGGCGGGAGGGCCTACAATGAGCAGTTCTTC
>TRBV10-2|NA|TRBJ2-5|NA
CASSPTSERGGETQYF
TGCGCCAGCAGTCCTACTAGCGAAAGAGGGGGAGAGACCCAGTACTTC
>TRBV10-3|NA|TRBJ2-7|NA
CATTPGDYEQYF
TGTGCCACAACTCCAGGGGACTACGAGCAGTACTTC
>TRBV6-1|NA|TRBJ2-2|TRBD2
CASSGLAGANTGELFF
TGTGCCAGCAGTGGACTAGCGGGGGCTAACACCGGGGAGCTGTTTTTT
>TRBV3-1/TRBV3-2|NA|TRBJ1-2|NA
CASSQDMAGPYGYTF
TGTGCCAGCAGCCAAGATATGGCAGGCCCCTATGGCTACACCTTC
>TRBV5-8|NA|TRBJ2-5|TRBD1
CASSSNRDRGLQETQYF
TGTGCCAGCAGCTCCAATAGGGACAGGGGGTTACAAGAGACCCAGTACTTC
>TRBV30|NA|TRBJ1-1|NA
CAWLGPGDAEAFF
TGTGCCTGGCTAGGACCGGGGGACGCTGAAGCTTTCTTT
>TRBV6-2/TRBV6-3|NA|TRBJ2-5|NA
CASSPTSFGEETQYF
TGTGCCAGCAGTCCCACCTCCTTCGGGGAAGAGACCCAGTACTTC
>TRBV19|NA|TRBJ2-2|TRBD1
CASSIQGAGGELFF
TGTGCCAGTAGTATTCAGGGGGCCGGCGGGGAGCTGTTTTTT
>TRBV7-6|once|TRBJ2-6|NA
CASSLWPGSGANVLTF
TGTGCCAGCAGCTTATGGCCCGGCTCTGGGGCCAACGTCCTGACTTTC
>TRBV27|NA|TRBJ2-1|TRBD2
CASSLSSGEQFF
TGTGCCAGCAGTTTGTCTAGCGGTGAGCAGTTCTTC
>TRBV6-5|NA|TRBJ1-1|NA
CASNRYGDTEAFF
TGTGCCAGCAACCGTTATGGGGACACTGAAGCTTTCTTT
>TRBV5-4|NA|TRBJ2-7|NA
CASSPSGGGFYEQYF
TGTGCCAGCAGCCCAAGTGGGGGGGGCTTTTACGAGCAGTACTTC
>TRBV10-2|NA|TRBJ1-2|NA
CASSPQGLYGYTF
TGCGCCAGCAGTCCTCAGGGTCTCTACGGCTACACCTTC